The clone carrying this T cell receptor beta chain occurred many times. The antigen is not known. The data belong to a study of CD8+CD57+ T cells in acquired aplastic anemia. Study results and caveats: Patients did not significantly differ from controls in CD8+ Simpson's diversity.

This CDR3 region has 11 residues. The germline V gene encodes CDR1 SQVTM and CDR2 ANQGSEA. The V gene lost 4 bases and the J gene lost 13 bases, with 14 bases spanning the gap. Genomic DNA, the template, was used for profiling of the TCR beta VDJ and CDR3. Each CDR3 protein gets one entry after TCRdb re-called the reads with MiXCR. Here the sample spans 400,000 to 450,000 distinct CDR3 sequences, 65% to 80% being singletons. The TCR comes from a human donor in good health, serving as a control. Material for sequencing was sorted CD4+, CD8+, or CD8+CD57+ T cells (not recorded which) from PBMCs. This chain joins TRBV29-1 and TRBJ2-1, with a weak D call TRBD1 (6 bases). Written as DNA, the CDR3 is TGCAGCGTTGCTCCCAGGGGCGATCAGTTCTTC. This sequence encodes CSVAPRGDQFF.